A selection of T cell receptor beta chains follows, all from one sample in a study of blood T cells in healthy people across ages. TCRdb used MiXCR to reprocess the 5' RACE reads, holding one entry per CDR3 protein. Here the sample spans approximately 760,000 distinct CDR3 sequences, about 25% being singletons. The sample also formed part of further work on T cells of mothers and their children.

Sequenced input: blood. The receptors shown here come from a boy under 18 in good health. Each CDR3 is given with its conserved first and last residue. The D gene is left open where the match is weak. Clone size, where shown, is once, few, many, or a class for clones that have expanded.

clone size	V gene	J gene	D gene	CDR3 protein	CDR3 DNA
.	TRBV29-1	TRBJ2-2	.	CSVGKGGTATGELFF	TGCAGCGTTGGGAAGGGGGGAACGGCCACCGGGGAGCTGTTTTTT
.	TRBV28	TRBJ2-7	.	CASTRQAYEQYF	TGTGCCAGCACCAGACAGGCCTACGAGCAGTACTTC
.	TRBV20-1	TRBJ2-5	TRBD1	CSARGRDRSQETQYF	TGCAGTGCTAGGGGGCGGGACAGGTCCCAAGAGACCCAGTACTTC
.	TRBV10-3	TRBJ2-1	.	CAISDGRLNEQFF	TGTGCCATCAGTGATGGACGGTTAAATGAGCAGTTCTTC
.	TRBV12-3/TRBV12-4	TRBJ1-2	TRBD1	CASSSGTGGSYGYTF	TGTGCCAGCAGCTCCGGGACAGGGGGCAGCTATGGCTACACCTTC
few	TRBV7-2	TRBJ2-3	TRBD2	CASSLYRSGKADTQYF	TGTGCCAGCAGCTTATATCGTAGCGGGAAGGCAGATACGCAGTATTTT
few	TRBV6-6	TRBJ1-5	.	CASSYAAGDQPQHF	TGTGCCAGCAGTTACGCGGCAGGGGATCAGCCCCAGCATTTT
.	TRBV6-2/TRBV6-3	TRBJ2-3	.	CASSYEPLHGAVDTQYF	TGTGCCAGCAGTTACGAGCCTTTACACGGGGCTGTAGATACGCAGTATTTT
few	TRBV6-1	TRBJ2-3	TRBD1	CASTRTGDQSTDTQYF	TGTGCCAGCACCAGAACAGGGGACCAGAGCACAGATACGCAGTATTTT
.	TRBV28	TRBJ2-4	TRBD1	CASSVWDRVQYF	TGTGCCAGCAGTGTTTGGGACAGGGTACAGTACTTC
.	TRBV7-9	TRBJ2-1	TRBD1	CASSTRQGRNEQFF	TGTGCCAGCAGCACAAGACAGGGGAGGAATGAGCAGTTCTTC
.	TRBV27	TRBJ2-1	TRBD2	CASSFERERREFF	TGTGCCAGCAGTTTCGAGCGGGAGAGGAGGGAGTTCTTC
few	TRBV5-1	TRBJ1-2	TRBD1	CASSDPGQEAYGYTF	TGCGCCAGCAGCGATCCGGGACAGGAGGCCTATGGCTACACCTTC
once	TRBV6-2/TRBV6-3	TRBJ2-5	.	CATSVLTETQYF	TGTGCCACCTCGGTACTAACGGAGACCCAGTACTTC
few	TRBV5-6	TRBJ2-3	.	CASSLGRDKSTDTQYF	TGTGCCAGCAGCTTGGGCCGGGACAAGTCCACAGATACGCAGTATTTT
.	TRBV6-5	TRBJ2-7	.	CASSYSRDSYEQYF	TGTGCCAGCAGTTATTCCCGGGACTCCTACGAGCAGTACTTC
.	TRBV10-2	TRBJ2-4	.	CASSPLLVDILAKNIQYF	TGCGCCAGCAGTCCCCTGCTAGTGGATATCCTAGCCAAAAACATTCAGTACTTC
.	TRBV7-9	TRBJ2-1	.	CASSGASEYNEQFF	TGTGCCAGCAGCGGCGCCTCGGAGTACAATGAGCAGTTCTTC
few	TRBV15	TRBJ2-2	TRBD1	CATSSADRGGTGELFF	TGTGCCACCAGCAGTGCTGACAGGGGTGGCACCGGGGAGCTGTTTTTT
.	TRBV3-1	TRBJ2-4	TRBD1	CASSSGQGVAKNIQYF	TGTGCCAGCAGCTCGGGACAGGGGGTCGCCAAAAACATTCAGTACTTC
.	TRBV3-1	TRBJ2-7	TRBD2	CASSPEEREIYEQYF	TGTGCCAGCAGCCCCGAGGAGCGGGAGATCTACGAGCAGTACTTC
.	TRBV7-2	TRBJ2-2	.	CASSSVAGTGSGELFF	TGTGCCAGCAGCTCCGTAGCCGGGACGGGAAGCGGGGAGCTGTTTTTT
.	TRBV7-7	TRBJ2-5	.	CASSLAWVLGYGGETQYF	TGTGCTAGCAGCTTAGCGTGGGTTCTAGGGTACGGAGGGGAGACCCAGTACTTC
once	TRBV12-5	TRBJ2-5	TRBD2	CARNPRKTSGGGLRETQYF	TGTGCTAGGAACCCGAGAAAGACTAGCGGGGGGGGTCTACGAGAGACCCAGTACTTC
.	TRBV5-6	TRBJ2-7	.	CASSLGSGSEQYF	TGTGCCAGCAGCTTAGGCTCTGGGAGTGAGCAGTACTTC
many	TRBV12-3/TRBV12-4	TRBJ2-1	.	CASSLGRVPSSYNEQFF	TGTGCCAGCAGTTTAGGGAGGGTGCCTAGCTCCTACAATGAGCAGTTCTTC
.	TRBV7-2	TRBJ2-7	TRBD1	CASSLALTVGTGSEQYF	TGTGCCAGCAGCTTAGCGCTAACCGTTGGGACAGGGTCCGAGCAGTACTTC
.	TRBV10-3	TRBJ2-7	.	CAISDLRDEQYF	TGTGCCATCAGCGACCTTAGGGACGAGCAGTACTTC
.	TRBV11-3	TRBJ2-5	TRBD1	CASSLEGQGEETQCF	TGTGCCAGCAGCTTAGAGGGACAGGGTGAGGAGACCCAGTGCTTC
.	TRBV5-1	TRBJ2-5	TRBD1	CASSHRGSWETQYF	TGCGCCAGCAGCCACAGGGGAAGTTGGGAGACCCAGTACTTC
.	TRBV12-3/TRBV12-4	TRBJ2-1	.	CASSSPYGNEQFF	TGTGCCAGCAGTTCCCCCTACGGGAATGAGCAGTTCTTC
.	TRBV7-9	TRBJ2-5	TRBD2	CASSFIPSGVMETQYF	TGTGCCAGCAGCTTCATTCCTAGCGGGGTTATGGAGACCCAGTACTTC
many	TRBV29-1	TRBJ2-5	TRBD2	CSVASGRVGETQYF	TGCAGCGTTGCTAGCGGGAGAGTGGGAGAGACCCAGTACTTC
.	TRBV12-3/TRBV12-4	TRBJ2-7	TRBD1	CASRHGTGVIYEQYF	TGTGCCAGTCGGCACGGGACAGGGGTAATCTACGAGCAGTACTTC
.	TRBV12-3/TRBV12-4	TRBJ1-2	.	CASSLPGSLYGYTF	TGTGCCAGCAGTTTGCCAGGGAGCTTGTATGGCTACACCTTC
.	TRBV27	TRBJ1-2	.	CASSFAFQGRGYTF	TGTGCCAGCAGTTTTGCATTCCAGGGGAGAGGCTACACCTTC
.	TRBV29-1	TRBJ2-7	TRBD1	CSVRTGEVEQYF	TGCAGCGTTAGGACAGGGGAGGTCGAGCAGTACTTC